The 5 T cell receptor beta chains reported below all come from one sample, sequenced in a study of blood T cells in healthy people across ages. A J-beta primer mix and a sample-barcoded 5' primer were used in a second PCR of about 7 to 11 cycles. TCRdb reprocessed the 5' RACE reads with MiXCR, giving one entry per CDR3 protein. This sample has 850,000 to 1,000,000 distinct CDR3 sequences; about 53% occur once, and the top ten carry 20% to 25%. Sequenced input: blood. The source of these receptors is a woman aged 55-69 years in good health.

The V call is TRBV6-6, the J call TRBJ2-3, with no clear D. Between the trimmed V and J ends, which lost 6 bases and 5 bases, there was a span of 9 bases. The CDR3 contains 12 residues. CDR1 MNHNY and CDR2 SVGAGI come from the germline V gene (reference sequence). As DNA, the CDR3 is TGTGCCAGCAGCCCGATCAAAGATACGCAGTATTTT. This codes for CASSPIKDTQYF.

The CDR3 sequence: CASSPRQENTGELFF. As DNA, the CDR3 is TGTGCCAGCAGCCCAAGACAGGAGAACACCGGGGAGCTGTTTTTT. V usage is TRBV6-5 and J usage is TRBJ2-2; weak D call: TRBD1 (6 bases). Trimming removed 6 bases at V and 1 base at J, with 12 bases between. CDR1 MNHEY and CDR2 SVGAGI come from the germline V gene. The length of the CDR3 is 15 residues.

The chain links TRBV12-3 or TRBV12-4 to TRBJ2-4; TRBD2 matches at 14 bases. V trimming: 6 bases; J trimming: 3 bases; junction bases outside the gene matches: 10. CDR3 size: 18 residues. The CDR3 loop reads CASRQTSGRARVKNIQYF. CDR3 nucleotides: TGTGCCAGCAGGCAGACTAGCGGGAGGGCCCGAGTCAAAAACATTCAGTACTTC.

The chain employs TRBV6-5 and TRBJ2-7, with 9 bases identical to TRBD1. The DNA end is a closer match to TRBJ2-5, so the J assignment may be wrong. This CDR3 region has 18 residues. Germline CDR1 MNHEY, CDR2 SVGAGI. The DNA of the CDR3 is TGTGCCAGCAGTTACACGACCCGACAGGGGGAGGATATAGAGACCCAGTACTTC. It specifies CASSYTTRQGEDIETQYF.

V gene TRBV7-2 combines with J gene TRBJ2-7; TRBD2 agrees at 8 bases. The CDR3 runs to 14 residues. From germline, CDR1 is SGHTA and CDR2 FQGNSA. V shed 4 bases and J 3 bases; nucleotides not matched to a gene: 5. The CDR3 is CASSSQSGSYEQYF. The CDR3, as DNA: TGTGCCAGCAGCTCTCAGAGCGGGAGCTACGAGCAGTACTTC.